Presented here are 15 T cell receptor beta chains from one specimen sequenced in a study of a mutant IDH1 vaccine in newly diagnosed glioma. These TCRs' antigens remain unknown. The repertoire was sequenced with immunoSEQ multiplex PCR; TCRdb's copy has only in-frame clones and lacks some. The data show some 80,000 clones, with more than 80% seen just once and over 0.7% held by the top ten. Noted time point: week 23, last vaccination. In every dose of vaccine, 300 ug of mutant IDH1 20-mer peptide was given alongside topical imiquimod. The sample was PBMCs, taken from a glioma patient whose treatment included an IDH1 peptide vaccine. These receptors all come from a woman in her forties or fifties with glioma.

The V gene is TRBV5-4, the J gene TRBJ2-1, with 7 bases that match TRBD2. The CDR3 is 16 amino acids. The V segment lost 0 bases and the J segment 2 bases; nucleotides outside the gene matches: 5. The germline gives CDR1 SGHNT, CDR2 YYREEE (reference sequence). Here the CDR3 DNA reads TGTGCCAGCAGCTTGGCCGTGGCGGGGGCCTACAATGAGCAGTTCTTC. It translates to CASSLAVAGAYNEQFF.

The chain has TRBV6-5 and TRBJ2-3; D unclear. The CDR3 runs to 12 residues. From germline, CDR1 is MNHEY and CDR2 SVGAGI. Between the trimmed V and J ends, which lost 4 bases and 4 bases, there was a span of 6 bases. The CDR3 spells CASSSTADTQYF. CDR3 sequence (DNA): TGTGCCAGCAGTTCGACGGCAGATACGCAGTATTTT.

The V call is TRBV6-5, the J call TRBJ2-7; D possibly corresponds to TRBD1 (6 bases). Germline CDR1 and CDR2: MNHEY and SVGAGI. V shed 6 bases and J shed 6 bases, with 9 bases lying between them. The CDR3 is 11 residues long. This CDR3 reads CASRGAGEQYF. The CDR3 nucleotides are TGTGCCAGCAGGGGGGCGGGCGAGCAGTACTTC.

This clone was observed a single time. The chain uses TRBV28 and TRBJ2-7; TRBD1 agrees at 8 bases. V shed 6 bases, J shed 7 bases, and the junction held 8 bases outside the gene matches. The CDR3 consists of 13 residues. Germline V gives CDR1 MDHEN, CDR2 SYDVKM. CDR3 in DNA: TGTGCCAGCAGCCAGGGGGCCCGGAGGGAGCAGTACTTC. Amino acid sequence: CASSQGARREQYF.

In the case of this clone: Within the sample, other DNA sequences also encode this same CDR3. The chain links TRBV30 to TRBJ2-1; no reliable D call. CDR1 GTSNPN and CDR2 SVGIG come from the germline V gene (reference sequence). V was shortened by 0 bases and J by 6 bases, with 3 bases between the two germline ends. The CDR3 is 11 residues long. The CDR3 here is CAWSVRNEQFF. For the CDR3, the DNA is TGTGCCTGGAGTGTCCGCAATGAGCAGTTCTTC.

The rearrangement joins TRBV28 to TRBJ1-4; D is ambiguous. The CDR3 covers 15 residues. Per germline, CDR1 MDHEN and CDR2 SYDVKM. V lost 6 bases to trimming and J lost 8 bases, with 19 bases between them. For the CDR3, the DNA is TGTGCCAGCAGCCCGACGGAGAATTCGAAAGAAAAACTGTTTTTT. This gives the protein CASSPTENSKEKLFF. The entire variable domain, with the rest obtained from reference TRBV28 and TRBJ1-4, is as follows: DVKVTQSSRYLVKRTGEKVFLECVQDMDHENMFWYRQDPGLGLRLIYFSYDVKMKEKGDIPEGYSVSREKKERFSLILESASTNQTSMYLCASSPTENSKEKLFFGSGTQLSVL.

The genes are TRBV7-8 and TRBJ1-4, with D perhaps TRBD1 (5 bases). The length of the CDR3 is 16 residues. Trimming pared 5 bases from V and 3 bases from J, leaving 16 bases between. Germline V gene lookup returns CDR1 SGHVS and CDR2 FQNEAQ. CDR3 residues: CASSPVWGSANEKLFF. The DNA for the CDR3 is TGTGCCAGCAGCCCAGTGTGGGGGTCGGCTAATGAAAAACTGTTTTTT.

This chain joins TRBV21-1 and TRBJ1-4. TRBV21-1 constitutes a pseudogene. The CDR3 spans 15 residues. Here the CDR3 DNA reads TGTGCCAGCAGCAGAGTAAGAGGGGCTAATGAAAAACTGTTTTTT. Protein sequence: CASSRVRGANEKLFF.

DNA for the CDR3: TGTGCCATCAGTGAGCCCCGACAGGGGGCAGGAGGCTACACCTTC. Translated, it gives CAISEPRQGAGGYTF. The rearrangement uses TRBV10-3 and TRBJ1-2; 10 bases fit TRBD1. V was pared by 2 bases and J by 8 bases, with 8 bases of the junction left unmatched. The CDR3 consists of 15 residues. CDR1 and CDR2 (germline): ENHRY, SYGVKD.

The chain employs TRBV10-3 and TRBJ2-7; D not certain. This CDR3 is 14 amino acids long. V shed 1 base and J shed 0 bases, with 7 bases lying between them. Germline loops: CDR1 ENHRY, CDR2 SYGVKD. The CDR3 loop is CAISEYEGSYEQYF. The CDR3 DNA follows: TGTGCCATCAGTGAGTATGAAGGCTCCTACGAGCAGTACTTC.

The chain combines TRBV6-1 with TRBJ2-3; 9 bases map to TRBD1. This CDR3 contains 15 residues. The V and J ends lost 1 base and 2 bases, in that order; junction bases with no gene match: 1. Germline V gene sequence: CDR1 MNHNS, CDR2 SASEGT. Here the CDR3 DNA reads TGTGCCAGCAGTGAAGGGACAGGGGCCACAGATACGCAGTATTTT. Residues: CASSEGTGATDTQYF.

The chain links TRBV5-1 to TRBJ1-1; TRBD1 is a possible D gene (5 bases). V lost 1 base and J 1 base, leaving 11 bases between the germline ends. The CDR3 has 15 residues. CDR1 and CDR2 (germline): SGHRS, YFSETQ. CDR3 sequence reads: CASSLLGRGNTEAFF. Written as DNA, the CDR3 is TGCGCCAGCAGCTTGTTGGGGCGGGGGAACACTGAAGCTTTCTTT.

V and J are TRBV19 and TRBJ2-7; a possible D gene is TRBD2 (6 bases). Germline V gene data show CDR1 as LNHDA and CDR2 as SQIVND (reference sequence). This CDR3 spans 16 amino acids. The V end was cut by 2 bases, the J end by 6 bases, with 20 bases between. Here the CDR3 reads CASSISRRGLRGEQYF. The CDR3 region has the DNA TGTGCCAGTAGTATATCGAGGAGGGGCCTCCGGGGCGAGCAGTACTTC. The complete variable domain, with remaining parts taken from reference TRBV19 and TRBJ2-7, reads DGGITQSPKYLFRKEGQNVTLSCEQNLNHDAMYWYRQDPGQGLRLIYYSQIVNDFQKGDIAEGYSVSREKKESFPLTVTSAQKNPTAFYLCASSISRRGLRGEQYFGPGTRLTVT.

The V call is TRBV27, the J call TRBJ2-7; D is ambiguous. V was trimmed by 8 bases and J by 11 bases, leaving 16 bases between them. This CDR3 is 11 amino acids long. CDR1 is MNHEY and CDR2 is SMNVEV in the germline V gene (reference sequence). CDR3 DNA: TGTGCCAGCCGTCGTGGGGTCTGGGAGTACTTC. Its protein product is CASRRGVWEYF.

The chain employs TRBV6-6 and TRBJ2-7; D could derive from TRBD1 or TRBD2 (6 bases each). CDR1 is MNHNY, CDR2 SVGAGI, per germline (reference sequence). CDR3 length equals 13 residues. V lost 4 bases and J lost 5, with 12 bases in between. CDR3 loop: CASSSWGANEQYF. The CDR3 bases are TGTGCCAGCAGTTCTTGGGGGGCGAACGAGCAGTACTTC.